This is a list of T cell receptor beta chains from one sample in a study of blood T cells in healthy people across ages. Each CDR3 protein is one row after TCRdb ran MiXCR on the 5' RACE reads. The sample has about 640,000 distinct CDR3 sequences, under 70% seen once. Sequenced input: blood. Every receptor here comes from a man between 60 and 75 years old in good health. Both conserved end residues are part of each CDR3. A D gene is named only where the DNA matches it firmly. Some rows mark clone size as missing; the rest say once, few, many or name a class of expanded clone.

>TRBJ2-1|NA|TRBD1|TRBV6-2/TRBV6-3
TGTGCCAGCAGTAAGGTCCAGGGGGTGGGCTACAATGAGCAGTTCTTC
CASSKVQGVGYNEQFF
>TRBJ1-5|NA|TRBD1|TRBV5-1
TGCGCCAGCAGCTTGGGATCGGAAGGGGGCGTCAATCAGCCCCAGCATTTT
CASSLGSEGGVNQPQHF
>TRBJ2-3|NA|NA|TRBV7-2
TGTGCCAGCAGCCCGGGGACGAACCGGGACACAGATACGCAGTATTTT
CASSPGTNRDTDTQYF
>TRBJ2-1|NA|NA|TRBV9
TGTGCCAGCAGCGTACAAAGGGACTCCTACAATGAGCAGTTCTTC
CASSVQRDSYNEQFF
>TRBJ2-7|NA|TRBD1|TRBV7-7
TGTGCCAGCAGCCCGGGGACAGGCGCCACCTACGAGCAGTACTTC
CASSPGTGATYEQYF
>TRBJ2-2|NA|NA|TRBV9
TGTGGCAGCAGCGCGAGCACCGGGGAGCTGTTTTTT
CGSSASTGELFF
>TRBJ2-7|NA|NA|TRBV20-1
TGCAGTGCTAGAGTGCGCGGACACTCCTACGAGCAGTACTTC
CSARVRGHSYEQYF
>TRBJ1-4|once|NA|TRBV5-1
TGCGCCAGCAGCTTGATGGTGGGAGCTAATGAAAAACTGTTTTTT
CASSLMVGANEKLFF
>TRBJ2-3|NA|NA|TRBV9
TGTGCCAGCAGCCCCCGGGACTTGAGGGATACGCAGTATTTT
CASSPRDLRDTQYF
>TRBJ2-1|NA|TRBD1|TRBV3-1
TGTGCCAGCAGCCGACGGGACAGGCTAATCTCGAATGAGCAGTTCTTC
CASSRRDRLISNEQFF
>TRBJ1-2|once|TRBD1|TRBV9
TGTGCCAGCAGCGCGGGGGGCGGGACAGTCTCCTATGGCTACACCTTC
CASSAGGGTVSYGYTF
>TRBJ1-6|NA|NA|TRBV10-3
TGTGCCATCAGTGAGTCGCAGGGGCCCGCCCTCCACTTT
CAISESQGPALHF
>TRBJ1-5|NA|NA|TRBV7-2
TGTGCCAGCAGCTTGGACAGTAGCAATCAGCCCCAGCATTTT
CASSLDSSNQPQHF
>TRBJ2-3|NA|NA|TRBV6-6
TGTGCCAGCAGTTACTCAGATAGAGCAGATACGCAGTATTTT
CASSYSDRADTQYF
>TRBJ2-7|NA|NA|TRBV5-5
TGTGCCAGCAGCCAGGCTGCAAACTCGGCATACGAGCAGTACTTC
CASSQAANSAYEQYF
>TRBJ2-7|NA|TRBD1|TRBV4-1
TGCGCCAGCAGCCAAGACCACAGGGGCGTTAGCTCCTACGAGCAGTACTTC
CASSQDHRGVSSYEQYF
>TRBJ2-7|once|TRBD2|TRBV9
TGTGCCAGCAGCGTAGCGGCGGGAGATCCCTACGAGCAGTACTTC
CASSVAAGDPYEQYF
>TRBJ2-7|few|NA|TRBV7-6
TGTGCCAGCAGCTTTGGTTCCCCCGCCTACGAGCAGTACTTC
CASSFGSPAYEQYF
>TRBJ2-5|few|NA|TRBV11-2
TGTGCCAGCAGCTTAGACGACAGCCAAGAGACCCAGTACTTC
CASSLDDSQETQYF
>TRBJ1-1|NA|NA|TRBV6-1
TGTGCCGCCCGCAGGGGAGGCGACCCGAGTACTGAAGCTTTCTTT
CAARRGGDPSTEAFF
>TRBJ2-3|NA|NA|TRBV5-1
TGCGCCAGCAGCTTGGAGGGCAGGGTTAGCACAGATACGCAGTATTTT
CASSLEGRVSTDTQYF
>TRBJ2-3|NA|TRBD2|TRBV7-2
TGTGCCAGCAGTGCAGCGGGGGGAAGCACAGATACGCAGTATTTT
CASSAAGGSTDTQYF
>TRBJ1-2|NA|NA|TRBV12-3/TRBV12-4
TGTGCCAGCAGTTTCGGGCAAAATGGCTACACCTTC
CASSFGQNGYTF
>TRBJ1-5|NA|TRBD1|TRBV29-1
TGCAGCGTGCGGACAGGTGATCAGCCCCAGCATTTT
CSVRTGDQPQHF
>TRBJ1-4|NA|TRBD1|TRBV12-3/TRBV12-4
TGTGCCAGCAGTCACCCGGGGACAGCTTTTAATGAAAAACTGTTTTTT
CASSHPGTAFNEKLFF
>TRBJ2-5|NA|TRBD2|TRBV29-1
TGCAGCGCTCCGATAGCGGGGTTGGAGACCCAGTACTTC
CSAPIAGLETQYF
>TRBJ2-4|NA|TRBD2|TRBV20-1
TGCAGTGCTAGAGACTTCACAGCGGGGGTGATACCTTCAAGAAACATTCAGTACTTC
CSARDFTAGVIPSRNIQYF
>TRBJ2-2|NA|NA|TRBV5-1
TGCGCCAGCAGCTTAGATCTGCCGGGCACCGGGGAGCTGTTTTTT
CASSLDLPGTGELFF
>TRBJ2-5|few|NA|TRBV27
TGTGCCAGCAGTTTATCGCCCGGGGGCGGGAAGACCCAGTACTTC
CASSLSPGGGKTQYF
>TRBJ2-5|once|NA|TRBV11-2
TGTGCCAGCAGCTTAGACCCACTTCCCGAGACCCAGTACTTC
CASSLDPLPETQYF
>TRBJ1-6|NA|NA|TRBV7-2
TGTGCCAGCAGCTTAAAACCGCTGACGAGCTCCTATAATTCACCCCTCCACTTT
CASSLKPLTSSYNSPLHF
>TRBJ1-2|NA|NA|TRBV29-1
TGCAGCGTCCTACCGGCAGCTGACTATGGCTACACCTTC
CSVLPAADYGYTF
>TRBJ2-1|NA|TRBD2|TRBV3-1
TGTGCCAGCACCCGTCGAACTAGCGGGGAAGACAATGAGCAGTTCTTC
CASTRRTSGEDNEQFF
>TRBJ2-3|NA|NA|TRBV15
TGTGCCACCAGCATCCCGAGGGGGGACCGCACAGATACGCAGTATTTT
CATSIPRGDRTDTQYF
>TRBJ2-7|NA|TRBD2|TRBV4-2
TGTGCCGGCAGCCAAGGGCTAGCGGGAGCCTCCTACGAGCAGTACTTC
CAGSQGLAGASYEQYF
>TRBJ2-4|NA|NA|TRBV2
TGTGCCAGCAGTGTAGGCGGCAGGACAAACATTCAGTACTTC
CASSVGGRTNIQYF
>TRBJ1-2|few|TRBD1|TRBV29-1
TGCAGCGCTACAGGAGGGGGCGCGTCGGGTGGCTACACCTTC
CSATGGGASGGYTF
>TRBJ2-3|NA|TRBD2|TRBV5-1
TGCGCCAGCAGCTTGGCAGGACTAGCGGGGGACACAGATACGCAGTATTTT
CASSLAGLAGDTDTQYF
>TRBJ1-2|NA|NA|TRBV6-4
TGTGCCAGCAGTGCGACAGCAACTGGTGGCTACACCTTC
CASSATATGGYTF